One and the same sample provided the 5 T cell receptor beta chains below, sequenced in a study of neurological immune-mediated disorders. Time point in this sample: longitudinal time-point 2. TCRdb re-derived calls from the 5' RACE reads in MiXCR, one entry per CDR3 protein. The repertoire consists of under 100,000 distinct CDR3 sequences, with around 14% occurring once and the leading ten covering approximately 5%. Input material: PBMCs. The receptors come from a female donor with HTLV-1-associated myelopathy (HAM/TSP).

This clonotype was recorded at least ten times. This rearrangement joins TRBV29-1 to TRBJ2-7, with 9 bases fitting TRBD1. There are 14 residues in the CDR3. Germline loops: CDR1 SQVTM, CDR2 ANQGSEA. J lost 0 bases, V lost 3 bases, and 3 bases had no gene match. This chain's CDR3 is CSVDGQGSSYEQYF. As DNA, the CDR3 is TGCAGCGTTGATGGACAGGGGAGCTCCTACGAGCAGTACTTC.

This clonotype appeared many times. The CDR3 nucleotides read TGCAGTGCCTCCGGCGGCAATGAAAAACTGTTTTTT. This encodes CSASGGNEKLFF. The chain carries TRBV20-1 and TRBJ1-4; D unresolved. CDR1 and CDR2 from the germline V gene are DFQATT and SNEGSKA (reference sequence). CDR3 size: 12 residues. V gave up 6 bases and J gave up 5 bases, with 10 bases separating them.

This clonotype was seen many times. This chain connects TRBV29-1 to TRBJ1-1; D is possibly TRBD1 (6 bases). Trimming removed 3 bases at V and 1 base at J, with 9 bases between. The CDR3 covers 13 residues. Germline loops: CDR1 SQVTM, CDR2 ANQGSEA. CDR3 loop: CSVDRGTNTEAFF. For the CDR3, the DNA is TGCAGCGTTGACAGGGGCACGAACACTGAAGCTTTCTTT.

A word on this clonotype: This may arise from a read error, as a much more abundant clone is one base away. The genes are TRBV12-3 or TRBV12-4 and TRBJ2-1, with a possible D match to TRBD1 (6 bases). The CDR3 consists of 13 residues. The CDR3 bases are TGTGTCAGCAAGTTCCGCACAGGGCAAGAGCAGTTCTTC. This codes for CVSKFRTGQEQFF.

Many counts were recorded for this clonotype. CDR3 in DNA: TGTGCCAGCCGAGGGGCCGGGGAGCTGTTTTTT. Translation gives CASRGAGELFF. V gene TRBV6-6 combines with J gene TRBJ2-2, with D perhaps assigned TRBD1 or TRBD2 (5 bases each). Germline CDR1 and CDR2: MNHNY and SVGAGI (reference sequence). This CDR3 contains 11 residues. With 8 bases removed from V and 6 bases from J, the gap between germline ends came to 7 bases.